The clone carrying this TCR beta chain was observed once. The antigen remains unidentified. The data stem from a study of shared clonotypes between healthy human individuals. Findings and caveats of the study: In this cohort, only blood was sampled, and tissue repertoires likely differ.

The material for each subset, its genomic DNA, was split evenly across several immunoSEQ plates. Sequencing used immunoSEQ multiplex PCR; TCRdb keeps in-frame clones, though not all of them. The sample lists millions of clones, roughly nine tenths occurring once. What was sequenced was naive CD4+ T cells sorted from blood. Subset of the sample: CD45RA+ positively selected. The source of this sequence is a man aged 18-30 years in good health.

The CDR3 protein is CASTVNRDTQNTEAFF. CDR3 nucleotides: TGCGCCAGCACCGTCAACCGGGACACCCAGAACACTGAAGCTTTCTTT. The V call is TRBV5-1, the J call TRBJ1-1, with D possibly TRBD1 on 6 matching bases. CDR1 and CDR2 (germline): SGHRS, YFSETQ. The ends were cut back, 6 bases at V and 1 base at J, with 19 bases in the middle. The CDR3 length is 16 residues.